Shown below are 20 T cell receptor beta chains from a single sample sequenced in a study of cytomegalovirus exposure and HLA in healthy donors. The primer mix had 60 Vbeta and 13 Jbeta primers. Clones were read by immunoSEQ multiplex PCR, and TCRdb kept only the in-frame ones, dropping some. Here the sample spans nearly 110,000 clones, about 70% being singletons. Sequencing input: PBMCs. These receptors all stem from a woman in her 50s in good health and CMV-seropositive.

The gene calls are TRBV29-1 and TRBJ2-5; 8 nucleotides match TRBD2. The CDR3 runs to 12 residues. CDR1 is SQVTM, CDR2 ANQGSEA, per germline. After removal of 7 bases from V and 1 base from J, the junction contained 2 bases not matched to a gene. Here the CDR3 DNA reads TGCAGCGCCACTAGCGGCCAAGAGACCCAGTACTTC. This sequence encodes CSATSGQETQYF. Using reference TRBV29-1 and TRBJ2-5 for the parts outside the CDR3, the full variable domain is SAVISQKPSRDICQRGTSLTIQCQVDSQVTMMFWYRQQPGQSLTLIATANQGSEATYESGFVIDKFPISRPNLTFSTLTVSNMSPEDSSIYLCSATSGQETQYFGPGTRLLVL.

The rearrangement uses TRBV5-1 and TRBJ1-1; 8 bases are a match to TRBD1. Per the germline V gene, CDR1 is SGHRS and CDR2 is YFSETQ. The CDR3 covers 15 residues. Trimming removed 3 bases from V and 4 bases from J; junction bases left unmatched: 8. The CDR3 here is CASSSRTGSGTEAFF. CDR3 coding DNA: TGCGCCAGCAGCTCCCGGACAGGGTCAGGCACTGAAGCTTTCTTT.

This chain connects TRBV2 to TRBJ2-2; no clear D. V was pared by 6 bases and J by 0 bases, with 14 bases between. In germline, CDR1 is SNHLY, CDR2 FYNNEI. CDR3 length: 16 amino acids. The CDR3 nucleotides are TGTGCCAGCAGGGCCCCCACGTCCGCGAACACCGGGGAGCTGTTTTTT. This codes for CASRAPTSANTGELFF.

This clone was detected a few times. This rearrangement joins TRBV7-3 to TRBJ1-6; 7 positions match TRBD1. The V gene end was trimmed by 1 base and the J gene end by 7 bases; junction bases not matched to a gene: 4. Germline V gene sequence: CDR1 SGHTA, CDR2 FQGTGA. The CDR3 has 15 amino acids. CDR3 in DNA: TGTGCCAGCAGCTTAAGGGGCAGGGGGAATTCACCCCTCCACTTT. It translates to CASSLRGRGNSPLHF.

The chain combines TRBV10-2 with TRBJ1-2; D ambiguous. The V and J ends lost 8 bases and 8 bases respectively, with 12 bases between them. From germline, CDR1 is WSHSY and CDR2 SAAADI. The CDR3 extends over 11 amino acids. CDR3 protein: CASSHAQGYTF. Here the CDR3 DNA reads TGCGCCAGCTCCCACGCCCAGGGCTACACCTTC.

The genes are TRBV19 and TRBJ1-1; D perhaps matches TRBD1 (5 bases). The CDR3 is 14 residues long. The germline CDR1 and CDR2 sequences are LNHDA and SQIVND (reference sequence). The V end lost 3 bases, the J end lost 0 bases, and 8 bases lay between the germline ends. The CDR3 DNA reads as TGTGCCAGTAGTATCACAGGAATGAACACTGAAGCTTTCTTT. Its protein product is CASSITGMNTEAFF. Using reference TRBV19 and TRBJ1-1 for the parts outside the CDR3, the full variable domain is DGGITQSPKYLFRKEGQNVTLSCEQNLNHDAMYWYRQDPGQGLRLIYYSQIVNDFQKGDIAEGYSVSREKKESFPLTVTSAQKNPTAFYLCASSITGMNTEAFFGQGTRLTVV.

Here the CDR3 reads CASSLAGVIGYTF. The CDR3 nucleotides are TGTGCCAGCAGCTTGGCGGGGGTGATTGGCTACACCTTC. This chain links TRBV5-4 with TRBJ1-2, with D maybe TRBD1 (5 bases). V lost 0 bases and J lost 7, with 10 bases in between. The germline CDR1 and CDR2 sequences are SGHNT and YYREEE (reference sequence). The CDR3 loop spans 13 amino acids.

This clone was detected only once. The chain recombines TRBV5-4 with TRBJ2-5, with 10 bases matching TRBD1. The V segment lost 2 bases and the J segment 5 bases; nucleotides outside the gene matches: 6. The CDR3 covers 15 residues. Germline V gene lookup returns CDR1 SGHNT and CDR2 YYREEE (reference sequence). As DNA, the CDR3 is TGTGCCAGCAGCTTAACCGGGACAGGGGACGAGACCCAGTACTTC. Amino acids: CASSLTGTGDETQYF.

This clone was seen at least ten times. The chain is built from TRBV10-3 and TRBJ1-2; D possibly corresponds to TRBD1 (5 bases). The germline CDR1 and CDR2 sequences are ENHRY and SYGVKD. The V end lost 0 bases, the J end lost 4 bases, and 12 bases lay between the germline ends. The CDR3 is made up of 15 amino acids. The CDR3 spells CAISESAGRLYGYTF. DNA of the CDR3: TGTGCCATCAGTGAGTCCGCAGGGCGTCTCTATGGCTACACCTTC.

This clone was counted a single time. V is TRBV19 and J is TRBJ1-4, with a possible D match to TRBD1 (6 bases). This CDR3 comprises 16 residues. V was clipped by 4 bases and J by 4 bases, with 16 bases between them. The germline gives CDR1 LNHDA, CDR2 SQIVND (reference sequence). CDR3 region: CASSTTMGHGNEKLFF. The CDR3 bases are TGTGCCAGTAGTACCACCATGGGACACGGTAATGAAAAACTGTTTTTT.

This chain joins TRBV5-1 and TRBJ1-2; the D gene is possibly TRBD1 (5 bases). The CDR3 is 18 amino acids. The germline V and J ends were trimmed by 3 bases and 1 base, with 22 bases remaining between them. Germline V gene sequence: CDR1 SGHRS, CDR2 YFSETQ. CDR3 nucleotides: TGCGCCAGCAGCTCTTTGTGGGGAGGGGCGAACTATAACTATGGCTACACCTTC. Protein product: CASSSLWGGANYNYGYTF. Supplemented by reference TRBV5-1 and TRBJ1-2, the full variable domain reads KAGVTQTPRYLIKTRGQQVTLSCSPISGHRSVSWYQQTPGQGLQFLFEYFSETQRNKGNFPGRFSGRQFSNSRSEMNVSTLELGDSALYLCASSSLWGGANYNYGYTFGSGTRLTVV.

V and J are TRBV7-9 and TRBJ2-1; 14 bases agree with TRBD2. This CDR3 has 18 residues. Germline V CDR1 and CDR2: SEHNR, FQNEAQ (reference sequence). Losses at the gene ends were 2 bases for V and 4 bases for J; bases not matched to a gene: 7. Here the CDR3 reads CASSLPPRLAGGYNEQFF. Here the CDR3 DNA reads TGTGCCAGCAGCTTACCGCCCAGACTAGCGGGGGGGTACAATGAGCAGTTCTTC.

This chain links TRBV6-5 with TRBJ1-1; D not certain. CDR3 length equals 11 residues. Trimming shortened V by 6 bases and J by 1 base, and 3 bases separated the two germline ends. From germline, CDR1 is MNHEY and CDR2 SVGAGI. In DNA form, the CDR3 reads TGTGCCAGCAGCCGGAACACTGAAGCTTTCTTT. Its protein product is CASSRNTEAFF.

V is TRBV6-4 and J is TRBJ1-1; 8 bases are a match to TRBD1. The CDR3 extends over 15 amino acids. J gave up 5 bases and V 6 bases, and 11 bases lay outside the gene matches. CDR1 is MRHNA and CDR2 is SNTAGT in the germline V gene. The CDR3 DNA sequence: TGTGCCAGCAGCGGACAGGGACTGGCGGAGACTGAAGCTTTCTTT. This translates into CASSGQGLAETEAFF.

The rearrangement uses TRBV6-1 and TRBJ2-5, with 11 bases lining up with TRBD1. CDR1 MNHNS and CDR2 SASEGT come from the germline V gene. The CDR3 sequence is 14 residues long. V lost 8 bases to trimming and J lost 4 bases; unmatched junction nucleotides: 6. The CDR3 DNA follows: TGTGCCAGCCGGGACAGGGGGTTTGGAGAGACCCAGTACTTC. It translates to CASRDRGFGETQYF.

V is TRBV28 and J is TRBJ2-7, with 9 bases matching TRBD1. J was trimmed by 3 bases and V by 4 bases; bases with no gene match: 4. Germline CDR1 MDHEN, CDR2 SYDVKM. The CDR3 has 14 residues. Here the CDR3 reads CASSSEDRGYEQYF. As DNA, the CDR3 is TGTGCCAGCAGTTCCGAGGACAGGGGCTACGAGCAGTACTTC.

The gene calls are TRBV5-1 and TRBJ1-1; D call uncertain. Germline CDR1 and CDR2: SGHRS and YFSETQ. The CDR3 loop spans 12 amino acids. V lost 4 bases and J 6 bases, leaving 10 bases between the germline ends. CDR3 residues: CASSPLPAEAFF. The CDR3 region has the DNA TGCGCCAGCAGCCCACTACCAGCTGAAGCTTTCTTT.

This clone was seen only once. Here the CDR3 reads CASSQTGRQLGTSGGRFYEQYF. The CDR3 nucleotides are TGTGCCAGCAGCCAAACCGGCCGACAGCTGGGGACTAGCGGGGGCCGATTCTACGAGCAGTACTTC. V and J are TRBV14 and TRBJ2-5; 14 bases fit TRBD2. The J call may be in error: the DNA end matches TRBJ2-7 better. The CDR3 spans 22 residues. Germline CDR1 is SGHDN and CDR2 is FVKESK.

The V and J genes are TRBV28 and TRBJ1-2; D perhaps matches TRBD1 (5 bases). Germline V CDR1 and CDR2: MDHEN, SYDVKM. V shed 7 bases and J shed 5 bases, with 23 bases lying between them. The CDR3 loop spans 16 amino acids. CDR3 nucleotide sequence: TGTGCCAGCACCCGACCGGGGGGAGCTGATATTTATGGCTACACCTTC. Translated: CASTRPGGADIYGYTF.

Only one count was recorded for this clone. The chain has TRBV7-9 and TRBJ2-1, with a tentative D call TRBD1 (6 bases). Between the trimmed V and J ends, which lost 3 bases and 2 bases, there was a span of 8 bases. The length of the CDR3 is 14 residues. Germline CDR1 SEHNR, CDR2 FQNEAQ (reference sequence). CDR3: CASSFRDTYNEQFF. In nucleotides, the CDR3 is TGTGCCAGCAGCTTCCGGGACACCTACAATGAGCAGTTCTTC.